These 29 T cell receptor beta chains came from one sample sequenced in a study of identical twins. MiXCR was run by TCRdb on the 5' RACE reads, yielding one entry per CDR3 protein. The sample carries just under 550,000 distinct CDR3 sequences, roughly 15% recorded once. The sample was also linked to a second study, of yellow fever vaccine responses in identical twins.

The specimen was CD4+ T cells sorted from blood. Receptors were obtained from a woman younger than 35 in good health.

This clonotype has just a few counts. The J gene is TRBJ2-3, the V gene TRBV20-1; TRBD1 aligns across 8 bases. Germline V gives CDR1 DFQATT, CDR2 SNEGSKA (reference sequence). Trimming took 6 bases from V and 11 from J; bases not matched to a gene: 7. The CDR3 sequence is 11 residues long. CDR3 sequence: CSARGGQVQYF. The CDR3 DNA reads TGCAGTGCACGAGGGGGACAGGTGCAGTATTTT.

This clonotype has more than one count but fewer than ten. The CDR3 DNA is TGTGCCAGCAGCCTTAGGCCTGGACTAGCGGGTTCCTACGAGCAGTACTTC. This encodes CASSLRPGLAGSYEQYF. V gene TRBV28 combines with J gene TRBJ2-7; 11 bases line up with TRBD2. Trimming at V came to 6 bases and at J to 1 base, leaving 11 bases not matched to a gene. The CDR3 sequence is 17 residues long. Germline V gene data show CDR1 as MDHEN and CDR2 as SYDVKM.

This clonotype was recorded at least ten times. This rearrangement joins TRBV12-3 or TRBV12-4 to TRBJ2-1, with 7 nucleotides matching TRBD2. The V and J ends lost 7 bases and 3 bases, in that order; junction bases with no gene match: 6. CDR3 size: 14 residues. CDR3 nucleotide sequence: TGTGCCAGCATTCCAGGCGGGGGCTACAATGAGCAGTTCTTC. Amino acids: CASIPGGGYNEQFF.

This sequence joins TRBV12-3 or TRBV12-4 and TRBJ1-1; D remains ambiguous. This CDR3 contains 12 residues. The germline V and J ends were trimmed by 3 bases and 4 bases, with 6 bases remaining between them. The CDR3 spells CASSFRSTEAFF. The CDR3 DNA reads as TGTGCCAGCAGTTTTCGGAGCACTGAAGCTTTCTTT.

Many counts were recorded for this clonotype. The J gene is TRBJ2-7, the V gene TRBV12-3 or TRBV12-4; a weak D match, TRBD1 (8 bases). This CDR3 region has 15 residues. Trimming pared 3 bases from V and 2 bases from J, leaving 14 bases between. CDR3 bases: TGTGCCAGCAGTTTGGGGGGGACAGGTACCTACGAGCAGTACTTC. It specifies CASSLGGTGTYEQYF.

V and J are TRBV18 and TRBJ2-2, with 10 bases aligning to TRBD1. With V trimmed by 0 bases and J by 4 bases, 2 bases remained unmatched. The germline gives CDR1 KGHSH, CDR2 LQKENI. The CDR3 runs to 16 residues. The CDR3 nucleotides are TGTGCCAGCTCACCACCGGGACAGGGGCGCACCGGGGAGCTGTTTTTT. It translates to CASSPPGQGRTGELFF.

This clonotype has just a few counts. The chain combines TRBV7-8 with TRBJ2-2; weak D call: TRBD1 (5 bases). V lost 1 base and J lost 0, with 9 bases in between. CDR1 is SGHVS and CDR2 is FQNEAQ in the germline V gene. This CDR3 is built from 16 residues. Here the CDR3 reads CASSLGLRANTGELFF. CDR3 in DNA: TGTGCCAGCAGCTTAGGGCTCAGGGCGAACACCGGGGAGCTGTTTTTT.

This clonotype was observed a few times. The genes are TRBV9 and TRBJ2-2, with D hard to call. The CDR3 is 17 residues long. The germline gives CDR1 SGDLS, CDR2 YYNGEE. V was shortened by 4 bases and J by 1 base, with 17 bases between the two germline ends. Here the CDR3 DNA reads TGTGCCAGCAGCCCGATTGTGGGTTCCCTGAACACCGGGGAGCTGTTTTTT. Encoded protein: CASSPIVGSLNTGELFF.

This clonotype was observed a few times. V usage is TRBV20-1 and J usage is TRBJ2-2, with 7 bases lining up with TRBD2. With V trimmed by 3 bases and J by 5 bases, 6 bases remained unmatched. Germline V gives CDR1 DFQATT, CDR2 SNEGSKA (reference sequence). The CDR3 covers 14 residues. CDR3 in DNA: TGCAGTGCTAGCGGTGGGAGGGGTACCGGGGAGCTGTTTTTT. Translation gives CSASGGRGTGELFF.

The rearrangement uses TRBV6-2 or TRBV6-3 and TRBJ2-5; 7 nucleotides line up with TRBD2. Germline V gives CDR1 MNHEY, CDR2 SVGEGT. The CDR3 has 14 residues. Unmatched junction bases numbered 4, after V lost 4 bases and J lost 2 bases. The CDR3: CASSSPRGQETQYF. CDR3 DNA: TGTGCCAGCAGTTCCCCGCGGGGGCAAGAGACCCAGTACTTC.

The chain carries TRBV27 and TRBJ1-2; the D gene is possibly TRBD1 (6 bases). The CDR3 sequence is 16 residues long. V was trimmed by 2 bases and J by 2 bases, leaving 15 bases between them. Germline assignment: CDR1 MNHEY and CDR2 SMNVEV (reference sequence). CDR3 amino acids: CASSLTTGTGNYGYTF. In nucleotides, the CDR3 is TGTGCCAGCAGTTTAACTACAGGGACGGGGAACTATGGCTACACCTTC.

The chain carries TRBV9 and TRBJ2-1; no reliable D call. Trimming removed 0 bases at V and 9 bases at J, with 22 bases between. CDR3 size: 17 residues. CDR1 SGDLS and CDR2 YYNGEE come from the germline V gene. CDR3 sequence (DNA): TGTGCCAGCAGCGTAGGGGTAGGCAGTAGGGATTCGGGTGAGCAGTTCTTC. Amino acids: CASSVGVGSRDSGEQFF. Together with reference TRBV9 and TRBJ2-1, the CDR3 gives the full variable domain: DSGVTQTPKHLITATGQRVTLRCSPRSGDLSVYWYQQSLDQGLQFLIQYYNGEERAKGNILERFSAQQFPDLHSELNLSSLELGDSALYFCASSVGVGSRDSGEQFFGPGTRLTVL.

This clonotype was picked up a small number of times. CDR3 residues: CSARDVESSYEQYF. In DNA form, the CDR3 reads TGCAGTGCTAGAGATGTGGAGAGCTCCTACGAGCAGTACTTC. The V and J genes are TRBV20-1 and TRBJ2-7; no clear D gene. From germline, CDR1 is DFQATT and CDR2 SNEGSKA (reference sequence). Trimming took off 0 bases at V and 0 bases at J, with 9 bases between the two ends. The CDR3 is 14 amino acids.

This clonotype showed up just a few times. V gene TRBV20-1 combines with J gene TRBJ1-5, with D possibly being TRBD1 (5 bases). CDR3 size: 15 residues. CDR1 and CDR2 (germline): DFQATT, SNEGSKA (reference sequence). Trimming removed 1 base from V and 3 bases from J, with 13 bases in between. The CDR3 sequence is CSARAGRTPNQPQHF. The DNA for the CDR3 is TGCAGTGCTAGAGCAGGGCGGACCCCCAATCAGCCCCAGCATTTT.

This sequence joins TRBV19 and TRBJ1-5, with 9 bases lining up with TRBD1. CDR3 length: 14 amino acids. Germline lookup yields CDR1 LNHDA and CDR2 SQIVND (reference sequence). V was pared by 4 bases and J by 4 bases, with 2 bases of the junction left unmatched. The CDR3 loop reads CASSTDRGNQPQHF. Here the CDR3 DNA reads TGTGCCAGTAGTACGGACAGGGGAAATCAGCCCCAGCATTTT.

This sequence joins TRBV20-1 and TRBJ2-1; 7 bases line up with TRBD1. The CDR3 is made up of 14 amino acids. J gave up 4 bases and V 0 bases, and 3 bases lay outside the gene matches. Germline V lookup: CDR1 DFQATT, CDR2 SNEGSKA (reference sequence). CDR3 nucleotides: TGCAGTGCTAGAGATTGGGGACAGTACAATGAGCAGTTCTTC. As protein: CSARDWGQYNEQFF.

The chain joins TRBV20-1 to TRBJ1-4; weak D call: TRBD1 (6 bases). Germline CDR1 DFQATT, CDR2 SNEGSKA (reference sequence). Trimming removed 6 bases at V and 8 bases at J, with 16 bases between. The CDR3 is made up of 13 amino acids. The CDR3, as DNA: TGCAGTGCCAACAGGGCGTTTGGGGAAAAACTGTTTTTT. This sequence encodes CSANRAFGEKLFF.

This clonotype was observed a handful of times. This sequence joins TRBV29-1 and TRBJ1-1; 7 bases agree with TRBD1. CDR1 is SQVTM, CDR2 ANQGSEA, per germline. The CDR3 contains 13 residues. J lost 1 base, V lost 7 bases, and 6 bases had no gene match. The CDR3 nucleotides are TGCAGCGCCCCCGGGACAGCGAACACTGAAGCTTTCTTT. It yields the protein CSAPGTANTEAFF. Using reference TRBV29-1 and TRBJ1-1 for the parts outside the CDR3, the full variable domain is SAVISQKPSRDICQRGTSLTIQCQVDSQVTMMFWYRQQPGQSLTLIATANQGSEATYESGFVIDKFPISRPNLTFSTLTVSNMSPEDSSIYLCSAPGTANTEAFFGQGTRLTVV.

This clonotype was detected only a few times. The chain is built from TRBV2 and TRBJ2-7; 10 bases match TRBD1. From germline, CDR1 is SNHLY and CDR2 FYNNEI. This CDR3 is 15 amino acids long. Germline trimming cut 7 bases from V and 2 bases from J; bases unmatched to any gene: 8. Here the CDR3 DNA reads TGTGCCAGCAAGGGGTTAGGGACAGGGGCCTACGAGCAGTACTTC. It translates to CASKGLGTGAYEQYF.

This clonotype appeared a few times. The CDR3 DNA reads TGTGCCAGCAGTTACAGGCCTAGCACCTACAATGAGCAGTTCTTC. The encoded protein is CASSYRPSTYNEQFF. The chain links TRBV6-5 to TRBJ2-1; perhaps TRBD2 as D (5 bases). Germline V gives CDR1 MNHEY, CDR2 SVGAGI. The CDR3 loop spans 15 amino acids. Trimming removed 2 bases at V and 2 bases at J, with 10 bases between.

A few counts support this clonotype. This sequence joins TRBV7-6 and TRBJ1-6; D perhaps matches TRBD1 (6 bases). The CDR3 is 13 amino acids. Trimming took off 4 bases at V and 10 bases at J, with 11 bases between the two ends. Germline V gene data show CDR1 as SGHVS and CDR2 as FNYEAQ. CDR3 nucleotide sequence: TGTGCCAGCAGCTCCCAGGACAGCTCACCCCTCCACTTT. Encoded protein: CASSSQDSSPLHF.

This clonotype was counted many times. V gene TRBV12-3 or TRBV12-4 combines with J gene TRBJ2-1; D unclear. This CDR3 has 12 residues. Trimming took off 3 bases at V and 6 bases at J, with 6 bases between the two ends. CDR3 coding DNA: TGTGCCAGCAGTTTCCAGTTCAATGAGCAGTTCTTC. This encodes CASSFQFNEQFF.

A few counts support this clonotype. CDR3 loop: CASSQTGQRNTEAFF. The CDR3 region has the DNA TGTGCCAGCAGCCAGACGGGACAGAGGAACACTGAAGCTTTCTTT. V gene TRBV7-9 combines with J gene TRBJ1-1; TRBD1 agrees at 7 bases. The germline gives CDR1 SEHNR, CDR2 FQNEAQ (reference sequence). The CDR3 sequence is 15 residues long. V lost 5 bases, J lost 1 base, and 7 bases stayed unmatched.

This chain joins TRBV25-1 and TRBJ2-6; TRBD1 or TRBD2 may be the D gene (6 bases each). This CDR3 contains 17 residues. From germline, CDR1 is MGHDK and CDR2 SYGVNS. Trimming removed 6 bases at V and 0 bases at J, with 15 bases between. CDR3 residues: CASRGTGAASGANVLTF. CDR3 sequence (DNA): TGTGCCAGCAGGGGCACGGGGGCTGCCTCTGGGGCCAACGTCCTGACTTTC.

The genes are TRBV2 and TRBJ2-2; no clear D. V lost 0 bases to trimming and J lost 2 bases, with 7 bases between them. The CDR3 is 15 residues long. Looked up from germline, CDR1 is SNHLY and CDR2 is FYNNEI. For the CDR3, the DNA is TGTGCCAGCAGTGAAGCGGAGACCAACACCGGGGAGCTGTTTTTT. Its translation: CASSEAETNTGELFF.

This clonotype was seen more than once but under ten times. This rearrangement joins TRBV10-2 to TRBJ2-1; 8 bases are a match to TRBD1. With 6 bases clipped from V and 7 bases from J, the junction kept 5 bases outside the gene matches. Germline lookup yields CDR1 WSHSY and CDR2 SAAADI. There are 13 residues in the CDR3. DNA for the CDR3: TGCGCCAGCAGCGGACAGGGTTTGAATGAGCAGTTCTTC. This sequence encodes CASSGQGLNEQFF.

This clonotype has only a few counts. The chain combines TRBV21-1 with TRBJ2-7; the table's D gene call, TRBD2, was not cross checked with the DNA. TRBV21-1 is noted as a pseudogene. The CDR3 runs 14 residues. The CDR3 nucleotides are TGTGCCAGCGCGAGGGTTGGAGGGAGATACGAGCAGTACTTC. It yields the protein CASARVGGRYEQYF.

This chain links TRBV12-3 or TRBV12-4 with TRBJ2-3, with TRBD2 matching 7 bases. V lost 3 bases and J lost 5; bases outside the gene matches: 8. The CDR3 extends over 15 amino acids. The chain's CDR3 is CASSFLAGAGDTQYF. In nucleotides, the CDR3 is TGTGCCAGCAGTTTTTTGGCGGGAGCTGGAGATACGCAGTATTTT.

This rearrangement joins TRBV5-6 to TRBJ2-1; D uncertain. Germline loops: CDR1 SGHDT, CDR2 YYEEEE. The CDR3 sequence is 15 residues long. Trimming shortened V by 4 bases and J by 0 bases, and 11 bases separated the two germline ends. CDR3 coding DNA: TGTGCCAGCAGCCCTGGACGGTTCTCCTACAATGAGCAGTTCTTC. This gives the protein CASSPGRFSYNEQFF. Supplemented by reference TRBV5-6 and TRBJ2-1, the full variable domain reads DAGVTQSPTHLIKTRGQQVTLRCSPKSGHDTVSWYQQALGQGPQFIFQYYEEEERQRGNFPDRFSGHQFPNYSSELNVNALLLGDSALYLCASSPGRFSYNEQFFGPGTRLTVL.